This note documents a single T cell receptor beta chain sequence. The antigen is undetermined. Arm-PCR with iRepertoire HTBI primers amplified the CDR3 regions for these TCR beta libraries. One entry per CDR3 protein, called by TCRdb with MiXCR from the multiplex PCR reads. The sample consists of about 300,000 distinct CDR3 sequences, 15% to 20% of them appearing once. This CDR3 contains 15 residues. The junction had 6 bases not matched to a gene; V was cut back by 4 bases and J by 4 bases. Time point: newly diagnosed GD, antithyroid drugs for less than 3 months. PBMCs were the source of the RNA used for TCR sequencing. The record originates from a study of regulatory T cells in long-lasting Graves disease. Study findings and constraints: Between persistent patients, around 2,900 public clonotypes were shared, exceeding the approximately 990 shared between new patients.

The sequencing here drew on peripheral blood mononuclear cells (PBMCs), taken at new diagnosis, from a patient treated with antithyroid drugs. The chain carries TRBV12-3 or TRBV12-4 and TRBJ2-3, with 9 bases that match TRBD1. This receptor was taken from a female donor with Graves disease. The CDR3 reads CASSSGQGMADTQYF. The DNA for the CDR3 is TGTGCCAGCAGTTCCGGACAGGGGATGGCAGATACGCAGTATTTT.